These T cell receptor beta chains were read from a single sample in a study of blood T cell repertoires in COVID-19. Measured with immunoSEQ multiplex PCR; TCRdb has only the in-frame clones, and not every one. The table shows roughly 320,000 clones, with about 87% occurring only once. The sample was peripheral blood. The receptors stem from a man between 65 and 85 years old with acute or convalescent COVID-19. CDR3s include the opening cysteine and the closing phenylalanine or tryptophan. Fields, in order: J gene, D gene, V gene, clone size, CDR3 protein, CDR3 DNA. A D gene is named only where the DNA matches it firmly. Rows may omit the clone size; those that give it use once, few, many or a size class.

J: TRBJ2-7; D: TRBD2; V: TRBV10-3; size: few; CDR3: CAISESLAGAYEQYF; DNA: TGTGCCATCAGTGAGTCCTTAGCGGGAGCCTACGAGCAGTACTTC
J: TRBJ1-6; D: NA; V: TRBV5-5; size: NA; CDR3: CASSLAGGNSPLHF; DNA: TGTGCCAGCAGCTTGGCTGGGGGGAATTCACCCCTCCACTTT
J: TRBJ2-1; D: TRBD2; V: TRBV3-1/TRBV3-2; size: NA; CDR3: CASSQERLAGNNEQFF; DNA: TGTGCCAGCAGCCAAGAAAGGCTAGCGGGTAACAATGAGCAGTTCTTC
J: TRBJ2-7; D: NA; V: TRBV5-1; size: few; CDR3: CASKEGPERDEQYF; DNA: TGCGCCAGCAAGGAGGGTCCAGAGAGGGACGAGCAGTACTTC
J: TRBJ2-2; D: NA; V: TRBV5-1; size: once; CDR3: CASSSGVWVPNTGELFF; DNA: TGCGCCAGCAGCTCAGGGGTGTGGGTCCCGAACACCGGGGAGCTGTTTTTT
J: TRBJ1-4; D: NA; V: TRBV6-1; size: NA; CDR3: CASSEGRWDNEKLFF; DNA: TGTGCCAGCAGTGAGGGGCGGTGGGATAATGAAAAACTGTTTTTT
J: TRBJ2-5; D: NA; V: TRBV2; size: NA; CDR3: CASSERRVVQETQYF; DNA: TGTGCCAGCAGTGAAAGACGGGTCGTCCAAGAGACCCAGTACTTC
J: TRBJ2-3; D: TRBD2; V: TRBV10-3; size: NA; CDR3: CAISETASGQADTQYF; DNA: TGTGCCATCAGTGAGACGGCTAGCGGGCAAGCGGATACGCAGTATTTT
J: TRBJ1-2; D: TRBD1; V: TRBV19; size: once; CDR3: CASSMVGQVTGYTF; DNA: TGTGCCAGTAGTATGGTGGGACAGGTGACCGGCTACACCTTC
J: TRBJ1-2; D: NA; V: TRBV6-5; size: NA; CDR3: CASSYEGAYGYTF; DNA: TGTGCCAGCAGTTACGAGGGTGCCTATGGCTACACCTTC
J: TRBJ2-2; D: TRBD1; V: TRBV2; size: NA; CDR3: CASRSDRVVQGELFF; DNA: TGTGCCAGCAGGTCCGACAGGGTGGTACAAGGGGAGCTGTTTTTT
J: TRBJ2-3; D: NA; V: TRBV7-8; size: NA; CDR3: CASSLTTSTDTQYF; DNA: TGTGCCAGCAGCTTAACGACTAGCACAGATACGCAGTATTTT
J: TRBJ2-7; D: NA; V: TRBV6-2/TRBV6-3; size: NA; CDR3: CASSYPRTRGTYEQYF; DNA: TGTGCCAGCAGTTACCCCCGGACTAGGGGGACCTACGAGCAGTACTTC
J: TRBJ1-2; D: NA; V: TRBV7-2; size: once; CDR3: CASSLRRERGYTF; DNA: TGTGCCAGCAGCCTAAGACGGGAGAGGGGCTACACCTTC
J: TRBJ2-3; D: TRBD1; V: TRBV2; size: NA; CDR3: CASSPGTGGTDTQYF; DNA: TGTGCCAGCAGTCCAGGGACAGGGGGGACAGATACGCAGTATTTT
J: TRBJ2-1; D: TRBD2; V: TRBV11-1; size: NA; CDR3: CASSLAGGLYNEQFF; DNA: TGTGCCAGCAGCCTAGCGGGGGGGCTTTACAATGAGCAGTTCTTC
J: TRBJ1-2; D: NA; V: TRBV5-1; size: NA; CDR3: CASSPGLGTNYGYTF; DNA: TGCGCCAGCAGCCCCGGACTGGGGACTAACTATGGCTACACCTTC
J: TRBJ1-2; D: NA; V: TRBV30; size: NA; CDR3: CAWSVLQGRDGYTF; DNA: TGTGCCTGGAGTGTACTCCAGGGCCGCGATGGCTACACCTTC
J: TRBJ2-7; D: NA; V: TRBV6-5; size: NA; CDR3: CASSYRQHSYEQYF; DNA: TGTGCCAGCAGTTACCGACAACACTCCTACGAGCAGTACTTC
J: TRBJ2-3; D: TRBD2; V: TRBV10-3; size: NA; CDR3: CAIGASGNPTDTQYF; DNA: TGTGCCATTGGGGCTAGCGGGAATCCTACAGATACGCAGTATTTT
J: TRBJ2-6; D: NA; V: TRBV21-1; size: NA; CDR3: CASSPGTGTYSGANVLTF; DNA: TGTGCCAGCAGCCCAGGGACAGGGACGTATTCTGGGGCCAACGTCCTGACTTTC
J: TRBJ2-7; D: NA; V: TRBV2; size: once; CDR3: CASSERGGYEQYF; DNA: TGTGCCAGCAGTGAAAGGGGGGGCTACGAGCAGTACTTC
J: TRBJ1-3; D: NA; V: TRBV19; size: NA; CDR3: CASTPSGNTIYF; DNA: TGTGCCAGTACCCCCTCGGGAAACACCATATATTTT
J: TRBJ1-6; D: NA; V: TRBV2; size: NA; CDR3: CASTTGLTYNSPLHF; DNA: TGTGCCAGCACTACCGGACTGACATATAATTCACCCCTCCACTTT
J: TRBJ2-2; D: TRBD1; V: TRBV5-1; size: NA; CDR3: CASSLVTGAAGELFF; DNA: TGCGCCAGCAGCTTGGTCACAGGGGCGGCCGGGGAGCTGTTTTTT
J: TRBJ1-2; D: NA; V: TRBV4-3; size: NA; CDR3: CASSQSTLRVGRGGYTF; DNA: TGCGCCAGCAGCCAAAGTACCCTGAGGGTGGGGAGAGGTGGCTACACCTTC
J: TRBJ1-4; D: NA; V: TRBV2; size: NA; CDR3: CASSRRLLGEKLFF; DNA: TGTGCCAGCAGTCGACGACTCCTGGGTGAAAAACTGTTTTTT
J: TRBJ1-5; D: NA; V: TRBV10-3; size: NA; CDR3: CAISDPGQPQHF; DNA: TGTGCCATCAGTGATCCGGGTCAGCCCCAGCATTTT
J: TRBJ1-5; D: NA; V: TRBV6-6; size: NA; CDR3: CASSPAGRHQPQHF; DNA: TGTGCCAGCAGCCCCGCAGGGAGGCATCAGCCCCAGCATTTT
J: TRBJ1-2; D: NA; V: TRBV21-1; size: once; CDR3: CASSKREEIYGQGASYGYTF; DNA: TGTGCCAGCAGCAAACGAGAAGAGATCTACGGACAGGGGGCGAGTTATGGCTACACCTTC
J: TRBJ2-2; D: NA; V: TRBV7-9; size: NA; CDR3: CAVTGELFF; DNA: TGTGCCGTAACCGGGGAGCTGTTTTTT
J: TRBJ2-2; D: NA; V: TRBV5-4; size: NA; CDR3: CASKRGGGTGELFF; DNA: TGTGCCAGCAAACGCGGAGGCGGGACCGGGGAGCTGTTTTTT
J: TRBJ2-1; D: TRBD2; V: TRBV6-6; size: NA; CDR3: CASTLGGLADNEQFF; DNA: TGTGCCAGCACCCTGGGGGGACTAGCGGACAATGAGCAGTTCTTC
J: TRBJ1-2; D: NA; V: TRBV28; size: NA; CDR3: CASSYSYGYTF; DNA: TGTGCCAGCAGTTACAGCTATGGCTACACCTTC
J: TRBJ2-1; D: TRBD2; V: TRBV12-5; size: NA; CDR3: CASGLDAGALLYNEQFF; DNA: TGTGCTAGTGGTTTGGACGCGGGAGCCCTACTCTACAATGAGCAGTTCTTC
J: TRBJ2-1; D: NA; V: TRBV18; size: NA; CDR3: CASSLDRGSDEQFF; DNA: TGTGCCAGCTCCCTCGATAGGGGGAGCGATGAGCAGTTCTTC
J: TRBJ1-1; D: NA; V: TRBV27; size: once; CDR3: CASSLEGNTEAFF; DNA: TGTGCCAGCAGTTTAGAGGGAAACACTGAAGCTTTCTTT